The 8 T cell receptor beta chains listed next were all sequenced from one sample in a study of blood T cells in healthy people across ages. The second PCR ran about 6 to 12 cycles with a sample-barcoded 5' primer and J-beta primers. TCRdb passed the 5' RACE reads through MiXCR, listing each CDR3 protein once. The sample shows fewer than 900,000 distinct CDR3 sequences, 49% of them seen only once. Input material: blood. The receptor set was obtained from an older woman in good health.

The gene calls are TRBV20-1 and TRBJ2-3; D is unclear. Germline lookup yields CDR1 DFQATT and CDR2 SNEGSKA (reference sequence). This CDR3 has 13 residues. V lost 3 bases and J lost 0, with 7 bases in between. The CDR3: CSARVGSTDTQYF. The CDR3 nucleotides read TGCAGTGCTAGGGTAGGGAGCACAGATACGCAGTATTTT.

V gene TRBV24-1 combines with J gene TRBJ2-6; D call uncertain. V lost 5 bases, J lost 0 bases, and 10 bases lay in between. Germline CDR1 reads KGHDR; CDR2 reads SFDVKD. This CDR3 spans 16 amino acids. The DNA for the CDR3 is TGTGCCACCAGTGCTCATGAAGTCTCTGGGGCCAACGTCCTGACTTTC. This codes for CATSAHEVSGANVLTF.

The gene calls are TRBV12-3 or TRBV12-4 and TRBJ2-7, with unresolved D. V was shortened by 4 bases and J by 2 bases, with 27 bases between the two germline ends. This CDR3 contains 19 residues. CDR3 sequence (DNA): TGTGCCAGCAGTTCAGAAGTGAGAGCCTGGTTGTGGGAACCCTACGAGCAGTACTTC. It codes for CASSSEVRAWLWEPYEQYF.

The V gene is TRBV6-6, the J gene TRBJ2-1; the match to TRBD2 covers 12 bases. The J segment lost 4 bases and the V segment lost 6 bases, leaving 4 bases of the junction unmatched. The germline CDR1 and CDR2 sequences are MNHNY and SVGAGI (reference sequence). This CDR3 is 15 amino acids long. The CDR3 sequence: CASRRTSGGYNEQFF. CDR3 nucleotides: TGTGCCAGCAGGAGAACTAGCGGGGGGTACAATGAGCAGTTCTTC.

The chain couples TRBV9 to TRBJ2-6; a weak D match, TRBD1 (6 bases). V was clipped by 3 bases and J by 0 bases, with 16 bases between them. CDR3 length equals 18 residues. Per the germline V gene, CDR1 is SGDLS and CDR2 is YYNGEE. DNA of the CDR3: TGTGCCAGCAGCGGGACAGCTAGGAGACACTCTGGGGCCAACGTCCTGACTTTC. Translating gives CASSGTARRHSGANVLTF.

This clonotype was detected only a few times. This rearrangement joins TRBV20-1 to TRBJ2-7, with TRBD1 as a possible D gene (6 bases). The CDR3 sequence is 13 residues long. Deletions cut 5 bases from V and 0 bases from J, with 11 bases between. Germline CDR1 is DFQATT and CDR2 is SNEGSKA (reference sequence). Written as DNA, the CDR3 is TGCAGTGCTGTATACAGGGACTCCTACGAGCAGTACTTC. This encodes CSAVYRDSYEQYF.

The CDR3 loop reads CASSSTTGQDGYTF. CDR3 nucleotides: TGCGCCAGCAGCTCGACAACAGGTCAGGATGGCTACACCTTC. The rearrangement links TRBV5-1 to TRBJ1-2; perhaps TRBD1 as D (5 bases). The V and J ends lost 3 bases and 6 bases respectively, with 15 bases between them. This CDR3 is 14 amino acids long. Germline V gene sequence: CDR1 SGHRS, CDR2 YFSETQ.

This clonotype was seen many times. This chain connects TRBV20-1 to TRBJ2-1, with 8 nucleotides matching TRBD2. The germline CDR1 and CDR2 sequences are DFQATT and SNEGSKA (reference sequence). The CDR3 has 14 residues. The junction had 7 bases not matched to a gene; V was cut back by 3 bases and J by 6 bases. This CDR3 is CSASAGLVSNEQFF. CDR3 in DNA: TGCAGTGCTAGCGCGGGACTAGTGTCCAATGAGCAGTTCTTC.